The source of this T cell receptor beta chain is a study of blood T cell repertoires in COVID-19. Across the study: COVID-19 samples, acute and convalescent, were from the United States, Italy and Spain. T cells, B-cell-depleted T cells, or PBMCs provided the cDNA or gDNA that served as material.

In the original processing: Researchers report that nucleated cell counts were estimated from reference gene primer amplification. The data were produced by immunoSEQ multiplex PCR, yet TCRdb's version contains in-frame clones alone and is incomplete. The V and J calls and the clone size are those of that table, but D and trimming were determined from the DNA. Of 380,000 or so clones listed, 81% are singletons. Germline V gene sequence: CDR1 KGHSH, CDR2 LQKENI. The CDR3 covers 16 residues. V lost 0 bases and J lost 2, with 14 bases in between. The source material was peripheral blood. The chain recombines TRBV18 with TRBJ2-7, with a possible D match to TRBD1 (6 bases). This sequence was found in a human donor with acute or convalescent COVID-19. The donor label of this sample is uncertain. For the CDR3, the DNA is TGTGCCAGCTCACCACCAGGTAGGGGGAAGACCTACGAGCAGTACTTC. It codes for CASSPPGRGKTYEQYF.